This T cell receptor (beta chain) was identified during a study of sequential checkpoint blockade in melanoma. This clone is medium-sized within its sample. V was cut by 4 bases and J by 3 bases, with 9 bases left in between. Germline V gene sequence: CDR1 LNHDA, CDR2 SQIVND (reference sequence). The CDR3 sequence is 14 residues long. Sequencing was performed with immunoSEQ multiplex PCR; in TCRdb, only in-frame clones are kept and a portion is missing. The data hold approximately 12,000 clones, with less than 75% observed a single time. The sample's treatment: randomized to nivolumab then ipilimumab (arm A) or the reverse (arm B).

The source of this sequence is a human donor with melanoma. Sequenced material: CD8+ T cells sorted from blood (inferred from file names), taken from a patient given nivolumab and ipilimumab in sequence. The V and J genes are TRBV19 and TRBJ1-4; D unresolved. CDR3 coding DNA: TGTGCCAGTAGTACCGAGGCCGCTAATGAAAAACTGTTTTTT. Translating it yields CASSTEAANEKLFF.